The 22 T cell receptor beta chains reported below all come from one sample, sequenced in a study of regulatory and conventional T cells in RAG deficiency. The assay was immunoSEQ multiplex PCR, and TCRdb's table has in-frame clones only and misses some. The sample consists of around 37,000 clones, about 89% of them appearing once. This sample also belongs to another study, concerning regulatory T cells. This second study says: Primers: 52 TRBV forward and 13 TRBJ reverse.

Specimen: CD8+ T cells sorted from blood. The receptors originated from a human donor in good health.

The gene calls are TRBV5-1 and TRBJ2-3; D remains unclear. V gave up 0 bases and J gave up 6 bases, with 8 bases separating them. This CDR3 has 13 residues. The germline gives CDR1 SGHRS, CDR2 YFSETQ. The CDR3 spells CASSLVGFDTQYF. The DNA of the CDR3 is TGCGCCAGCAGCTTGGTAGGATTCGATACGCAGTATTTT.

The V call is TRBV2, the J call TRBJ2-5, with 11 bases identical to TRBD1. The J call may be in error: the DNA end matches TRBJ2-7 better. Germline V lookup: CDR1 SNHLY, CDR2 FYNNEI. CDR3 size: 13 residues. The CDR3 nucleotides are TGTGCCAGCAGCGGACAGGGGGCAGGCGAGCAGTACTTC. Its protein product is CASSGQGAGEQYF.

The chain carries TRBV7-8 and TRBJ2-3; 12 positions match TRBD2. This CDR3 comprises 16 residues. The trim removed 2 bases at V and 1 base at J, leaving 1 base unmatched. Germline V gives CDR1 SGHVS, CDR2 FQNEAQ. Written as DNA, the CDR3 is TGTGCCAGCAGCTTAAGACTAGCGGGAGGCACAGATACGCAGTATTTT. This gives the protein CASSLRLAGGTDTQYF.

The V call is TRBV28, the J call TRBJ2-1, with D unclear. The germline gives CDR1 MDHEN, CDR2 SYDVKM. V lost 6 bases and J 4 bases, leaving 16 bases between the germline ends. This CDR3 has 15 amino acids. The CDR3 DNA is TGTGCCAGCAGACAGAGACATATCCGGTACAATGAGCAGTTCTTC. Translating gives CASRQRHIRYNEQFF.

V usage is TRBV5-6 and J usage is TRBJ1-2; TRBD1 matches at 9 bases. The length of the CDR3 is 14 residues. The ends lost 4 bases at V and 8 bases at J; junction bases unmatched: 9. The germline V gene encodes CDR1 SGHDT and CDR2 YYEEEE. The DNA of the CDR3 is TGTGCCAGCAGCCTTATGGACAGGGGTAAAGGCTACACCTTC. Translated: CASSLMDRGKGYTF.

The V call is TRBV5-6, the J call TRBJ2-7, with 8 bases that match TRBD1. CDR1 is SGHDT, CDR2 YYEEEE, per germline. V lost 1 base to trimming and J lost 1 base; unmatched junction nucleotides: 1. The CDR3 has 14 residues. The CDR3 spells CASSLQGASYEQYF. CDR3 nucleotides: TGTGCCAGCAGCTTGCAGGGGGCGTCCTACGAGCAGTACTTC.

This rearrangement joins TRBV6-4 to TRBJ2-1; 10 bases are shared with TRBD2. The V segment lost 5 bases and the J segment 11 bases; nucleotides outside the gene matches: 12. The germline V gene has CDR1 MRHNA and CDR2 SNTAGT. The CDR3 extends over 15 amino acids. The CDR3 loop reads CASSNSGGSFRKQFF. The CDR3 DNA follows: TGTGCCAGCAGTAATAGCGGGGGGTCTTTTAGGAAGCAGTTCTTC.

This clone was seen once. V usage is TRBV6-1 and J usage is TRBJ2-7; D remains ambiguous. V dropped 10 bases and J dropped 2 bases, with 12 bases sitting between them. There are 12 residues in the CDR3. Germline values: CDR1 MNHNS, CDR2 SASEGT. The CDR3 DNA sequence: TGTGCCACTCAGACTCCCCCCTACGAGCAGTACTTC. Its protein product is CATQTPPYEQYF.

The chain has TRBV6-5 and TRBJ1-4; D gene unclear. The germline V gene encodes CDR1 MNHEY and CDR2 SVGAGI. The CDR3 loop spans 15 amino acids. V was pared by 8 bases and J by 0 bases, with 13 bases between. The CDR3 loop reads CASASPGTTNEKLFF. The CDR3 DNA reads as TGTGCCAGCGCTTCCCCGGGTACAACTAATGAAAAACTGTTTTTT.

The chain has TRBV5-1 and TRBJ2-3; a weak D match, TRBD1 (6 bases). This CDR3 contains 15 residues. V dropped 2 bases and J dropped 5 bases, with 15 bases sitting between them. CDR1 is SGHRS and CDR2 is YFSETQ in the germline V gene. The CDR3 reads CASSLEQGSLDTQYF. CDR3 coding DNA: TGCGCCAGCAGCTTAGAACAGGGTAGTCTAGATACGCAGTATTTT.

The chain couples TRBV19 to TRBJ1-1; 7 nucleotides line up with TRBD1. CDR1 and CDR2 (germline): LNHDA, SQIVND (reference sequence). V lost 3 bases, J lost 6 bases, and 4 bases stayed unmatched. This CDR3 spans 13 amino acids. The CDR3 nucleotides are TGTGCCAGTAGTATGACAGGGATAGCTGAAGCTTTCTTT. Translating it yields CASSMTGIAEAFF.

The chain uses TRBV11-2 and TRBJ2-4, with D perhaps TRBD1 (5 bases). Germline CDR1 reads SGHAT; CDR2 reads FQNNGV. The CDR3 spans 19 residues. V was cut by 4 bases and J by 2 bases, with 24 bases left in between. The CDR3 here is CASSYLWGVEAGPKNIQYF. The CDR3 nucleotides read TGTGCCAGCAGCTACCTCTGGGGTGTAGAGGCAGGGCCCAAAAACATTCAGTACTTC.

As for this clone: One junction end does not reproduce the germline sequence, and a read error may be involved. V is TRBV19 and J is TRBJ1-6; TRBD1 aligns across 7 bases. The CDR3 covers 15 residues. Germline V gives CDR1 LNHDA, CDR2 SQIVND (reference sequence). Here the CDR3 reads CVSSGFLASGTEFHF. The CDR3 region has the DNA TGTGTCAGTAGTGGGTTTTTGGCATCCGGGACAGAATTCCACTTT.

The CDR3 sequence: CASSQNPEQYF. The DNA of the CDR3 is TGTGCCAGCTCTCAGAACCCAGAGCAGTACTTC. The chain has TRBV6-5 and TRBJ2-7; D not resolved. CDR3 length: 11 amino acids. The germline CDR1 and CDR2 sequences are MNHEY and SVGAGI. V lost 8 bases, J lost 7 bases, and 12 bases lay in between.

The chain is built from TRBV6-5 and TRBJ1-1; D might be TRBD1 (5 bases). Trimming took 6 bases from V and 0 from J, leaving 11 bases between them. The CDR3 extends over 14 amino acids. Germline V lookup: CDR1 MNHEY, CDR2 SVGAGI. The CDR3 region is CASSDSGMNTEAFF. The CDR3 DNA reads TGTGCCAGCAGCGACTCAGGGATGAACACTGAAGCTTTCTTT.

Points on this clone: Additional DNA sequences in this sample encode the identical CDR3. The CDR3 loop is CASSLDRVYGYTF. The DNA of the CDR3 is TGTGCCAGCAGTTTGGACAGGGTCTATGGCTACACCTTC. This chain connects TRBV27 to TRBJ1-2, with 8 bases aligning to TRBD1. The CDR3 runs to 13 residues. Germline lookup yields CDR1 MNHEY and CDR2 SMNVEV (reference sequence). The V segment lost 3 bases and the J segment 4 bases; nucleotides outside the gene matches: 1.

This clone is labeled hyperexpanded (1% or more). The chain is built from TRBV6-4 and TRBJ2-1, with 13 positions matching TRBD2. The V gene's germline CDR1 is MRHNA and CDR2 SNTAGT. The CDR3 contains 15 residues. The V segment lost 2 bases and the J segment 5 bases; nucleotides outside the gene matches: 0. The CDR3 is CASSDGLAGDNEQFF. DNA of the CDR3: TGTGCCAGCAGTGACGGACTAGCGGGAGACAATGAGCAGTTCTTC.

V is TRBV7-9 and J is TRBJ2-5; 7 bases match TRBD1. CDR1 and CDR2 from the germline V gene are SEHNR and FQNEAQ (reference sequence). The CDR3 totals 17 residues. V was pared by 5 bases and J by 5 bases, with 17 bases of the junction left unmatched. The CDR3 DNA follows: TGTGCCAGCAGCATATCGACAGACAGGGTAAAGACGGAGACCCAGTACTTC. This gives the protein CASSISTDRVKTETQYF. The whole variable domain, remainder taken from reference TRBV7-9 and TRBJ2-5, is DTGVSQNPRHKITKRGQNVTFRCDPISEHNRLYWYRQTLGQGPEFLTYFQNEAQLEKSRLLSDRFSAERPKGSFSTLEIQRTEQGDSAMYLCASSISTDRVKTETQYFGPGTRLLVL.

The chain recombines TRBV2 with TRBJ2-6; 10 bases match TRBD2. Germline V gene sequence: CDR1 SNHLY, CDR2 FYNNEI. The CDR3 spans 16 residues. With 9 bases clipped from V and 0 bases from J, the junction kept 5 bases outside the gene matches. In DNA, the CDR3 is TGTGCCAGTCTAGCGGGGGACCTCTCTGGGGCCAACGTCCTGACTTTC. It is translated as CASLAGDLSGANVLTF. The whole variable domain, filled in from reference TRBV2 and TRBJ2-6, reads EPEVTQTPSHQVTQMGQEVILRCVPISNHLYFYWYRQILGQKVEFLVSFYNNEISEKSEIFDDQFSVERPDGSNFTLKIRSTKLEDSAMYFCASLAGDLSGANVLTFGAGSRLTVL.

This clone was seen once. V and J are TRBV6-4 and TRBJ2-1, with a tentative D call TRBD1 (5 bases). Germline V gives CDR1 MRHNA, CDR2 SNTAGT. CDR3 length: 16 amino acids. V lost 0 bases, J lost 0 bases, and 9 bases lay in between. The CDR3 loop is CASSDSRRGSYNEQFF. Written as DNA, the CDR3 is TGTGCCAGCAGTGACTCGAGAAGGGGCTCCTACAATGAGCAGTTCTTC.

This chain uses TRBV9 with TRBJ1-6; weak D call: TRBD1 (6 bases). The CDR3 is made up of 17 amino acids. Trimming shortened V by 3 bases and J by 8 bases, and 21 bases separated the two germline ends. Germline V gene data show CDR1 as SGDLS and CDR2 as YYNGEE. CDR3 coding DNA: TGTGCCAGCAGCGCTTTTGTTTCGCGGGAGGGGGATTCACCCCTCCACTTT. This translates into CASSAFVSREGDSPLHF.

The genes are TRBV28 and TRBJ1-2; 10 nucleotides line up with TRBD1. The CDR3 is 15 amino acids. CDR1 and CDR2 from the germline V gene are MDHEN and SYDVKM. V trimming: 6 bases; J trimming: 4 bases; junction bases outside the gene matches: 8. CDR3 residues: CASRGQGVLFYGYTF. For the CDR3, the DNA is TGTGCCAGCAGAGGACAGGGGGTTCTTTTCTATGGCTACACCTTC.